The 2 T cell receptor beta chains given below trace back to one sample, sequenced in a study of Tregs in tolerant kidney transplant recipients. The repertoire was sequenced with immunoSEQ multiplex PCR; TCRdb's copy has only in-frame clones and lacks some. The sample yields 60,000 to 75,000 clones, 70% to 90% seen once. Source: Tregs from blood, taken before the transplant. These receptors all come from a human donor who received a combined kidney and bone marrow transplant.

A remark on this clone: Other DNA sequences in the sample encode the same CDR3. This rearrangement joins TRBV7-2 to TRBJ2-3; TRBD2 aligns across 9 bases. The CDR3 extends over 14 amino acids. The V and J ends lost 5 bases and 1 base, in that order; junction bases with no gene match: 1. Germline V lookup: CDR1 SGHTA, CDR2 FQGNSA. The CDR3 coding sequence is TGTGCCAGCAGCAGGACTAGCGGCACAGATACGCAGTATTTT. This gives the protein CASSRTSGTDTQYF.

The rearrangement joins TRBV5-1 to TRBJ2-1; D call uncertain. CDR3 length equals 11 residues. Germline V gene sequence: CDR1 SGHRS, CDR2 YFSETQ. V lost 3 bases and J 6 bases, leaving 4 bases between the germline ends. CDR3 amino acids: CASSYSNEQFF. CDR3 bases: TGCGCCAGCAGCTACAGCAATGAGCAGTTCTTC.